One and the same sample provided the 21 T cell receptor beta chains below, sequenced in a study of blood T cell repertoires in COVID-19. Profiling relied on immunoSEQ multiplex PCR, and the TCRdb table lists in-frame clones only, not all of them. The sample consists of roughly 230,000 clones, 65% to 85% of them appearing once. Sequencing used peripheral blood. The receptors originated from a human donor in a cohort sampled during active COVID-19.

Here the CDR3 DNA reads TGTGCCAGTAAGGGGACAGGGGCTCTCTATGGCTACACCTTC. This encodes CASKGTGALYGYTF. The chain has TRBV19 and TRBJ1-2; 10 nucleotides align to TRBD1. This CDR3 has 14 amino acids. The junction had 6 bases not matched to a gene; V was cut back by 7 bases and J by 4 bases. Germline V gene sequence: CDR1 LNHDA, CDR2 SQIVND (reference sequence).

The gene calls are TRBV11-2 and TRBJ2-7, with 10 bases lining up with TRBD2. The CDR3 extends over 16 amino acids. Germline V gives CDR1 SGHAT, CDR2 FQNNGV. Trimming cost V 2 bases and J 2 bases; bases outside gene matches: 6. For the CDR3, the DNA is TGTGCCAGCAGCTTAAGGAGCGGGAGGGGGGCCTACGAGCAGTACTTC. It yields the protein CASSLRSGRGAYEQYF.

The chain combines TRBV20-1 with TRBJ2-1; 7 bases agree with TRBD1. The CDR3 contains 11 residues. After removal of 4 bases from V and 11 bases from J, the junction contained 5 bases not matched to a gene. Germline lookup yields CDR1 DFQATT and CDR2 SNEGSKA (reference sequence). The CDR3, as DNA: TGCAGTGCTATGCCGGGACAGAAGCAGTTCTTC. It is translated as CSAMPGQKQFF.

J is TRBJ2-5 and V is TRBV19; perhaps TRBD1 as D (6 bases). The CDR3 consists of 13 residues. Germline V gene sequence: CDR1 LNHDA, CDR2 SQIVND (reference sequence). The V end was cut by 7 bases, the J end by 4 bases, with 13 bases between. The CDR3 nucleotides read TGTGCCAGTACACAGGGTGCGGGAGAGACCCAGTACTTC. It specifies CASTQGAGETQYF.

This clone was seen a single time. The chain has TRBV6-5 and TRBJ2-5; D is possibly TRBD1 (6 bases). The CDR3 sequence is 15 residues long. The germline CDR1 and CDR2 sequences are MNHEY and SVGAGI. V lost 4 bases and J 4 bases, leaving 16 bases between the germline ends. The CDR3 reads CASSSEQGSPETQYF. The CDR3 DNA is TGTGCCAGCAGTTCAGAACAGGGTAGTCCAGAGACCCAGTACTTC.

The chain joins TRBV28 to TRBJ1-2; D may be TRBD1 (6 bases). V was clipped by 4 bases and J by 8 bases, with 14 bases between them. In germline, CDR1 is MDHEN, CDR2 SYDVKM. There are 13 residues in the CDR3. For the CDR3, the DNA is TGTGCCAGCAGTTCACAGGGCTTCCAAGGCTACACCTTC. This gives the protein CASSSQGFQGYTF.

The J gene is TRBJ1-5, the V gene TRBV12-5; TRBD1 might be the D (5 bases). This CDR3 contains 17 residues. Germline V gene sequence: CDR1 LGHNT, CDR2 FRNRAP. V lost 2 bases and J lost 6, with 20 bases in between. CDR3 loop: CASGLRRGGSLSQPQHF. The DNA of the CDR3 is TGTGCTAGTGGTTTGAGGAGGGGCGGGAGTCTTAGTCAGCCCCAGCATTTT.

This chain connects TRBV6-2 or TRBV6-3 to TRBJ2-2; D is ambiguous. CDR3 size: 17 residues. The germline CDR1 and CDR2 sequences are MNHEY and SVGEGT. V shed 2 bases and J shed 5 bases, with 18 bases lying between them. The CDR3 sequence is CASSYGRRTSITGELFF. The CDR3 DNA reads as TGTGCCAGCAGTTACGGAAGGAGAACTTCGATTACCGGGGAGCTGTTTTTT.

Here the CDR3 reads CASSQLGTSQETQYF. Here the CDR3 DNA reads TGCGCCAGCAGCCAGCTTGGGACTTCTCAAGAGACCCAGTACTTC. V is TRBV5-1 and J is TRBJ2-5, with D possibly being TRBD2 (6 bases). The V gene lost 4 bases and the J gene lost 2 bases, with 15 bases spanning the gap. The CDR3 consists of 15 residues. Per the germline V gene, CDR1 is SGHRS and CDR2 is YFSETQ.

The chain's CDR3 is CASSLGGRGRTYEQYF. As DNA, the CDR3 is TGTGCCAGCAGTTTAGGTGGGAGGGGCAGAACCTACGAGCAGTACTTC. This chain links TRBV28 with TRBJ2-7, with TRBD2 matching over 7 bases. Germline trimming cut 2 bases from V and 2 bases from J; bases unmatched to any gene: 9. CDR3 size: 16 residues. The V gene's germline CDR1 is MDHEN and CDR2 SYDVKM.

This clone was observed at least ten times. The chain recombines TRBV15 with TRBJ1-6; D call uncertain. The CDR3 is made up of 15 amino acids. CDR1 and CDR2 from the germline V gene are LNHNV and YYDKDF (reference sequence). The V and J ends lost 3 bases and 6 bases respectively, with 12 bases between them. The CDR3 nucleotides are TGTGCCACCAGCAGCGATACTAGGACTAATTCACCCCTCCACTTT. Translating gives CATSSDTRTNSPLHF.

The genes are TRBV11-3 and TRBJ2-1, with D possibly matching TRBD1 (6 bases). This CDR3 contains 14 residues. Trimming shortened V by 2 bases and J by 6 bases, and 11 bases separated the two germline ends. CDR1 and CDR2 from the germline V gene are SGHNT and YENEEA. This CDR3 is CASSLRTGPNEQFF. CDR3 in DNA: TGTGCCAGCAGCTTAAGAACAGGGCCCAATGAGCAGTTCTTC.

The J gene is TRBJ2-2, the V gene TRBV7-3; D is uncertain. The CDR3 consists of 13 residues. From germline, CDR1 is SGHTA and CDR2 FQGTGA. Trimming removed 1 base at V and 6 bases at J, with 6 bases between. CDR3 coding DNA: TGTGCCAGCAGCTTAAATCCAGCCGGGGAGCTGTTTTTT. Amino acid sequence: CASSLNPAGELFF.

CDR3 amino acids: CASSFEGVSSYEQYF. In nucleotides, the CDR3 is TGCGCCAGCAGCTTCGAGGGGGTGAGCTCCTACGAGCAGTACTTC. The chain uses TRBV5-1 and TRBJ2-7, with D possibly being TRBD1 (6 bases). The CDR3 length is 15 residues. Per the germline V gene, CDR1 is SGHRS and CDR2 is YFSETQ. V lost 2 bases to trimming and J lost 0 bases, with 12 bases between them.

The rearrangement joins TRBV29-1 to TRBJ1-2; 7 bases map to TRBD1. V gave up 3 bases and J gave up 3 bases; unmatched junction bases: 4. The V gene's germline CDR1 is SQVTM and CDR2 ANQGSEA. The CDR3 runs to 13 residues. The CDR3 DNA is TGCAGCGTTGACGACAGGGTAGACTATGGCTACACCTTC. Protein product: CSVDDRVDYGYTF. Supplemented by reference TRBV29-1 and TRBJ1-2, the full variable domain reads SAVISQKPSRDICQRGTSLTIQCQVDSQVTMMFWYRQQPGQSLTLIATANQGSEATYESGFVIDKFPISRPNLTFSTLTVSNMSPEDSSIYLCSVDDRVDYGYTFGSGTRLTVV.

The CDR3 region has the DNA TGTGCCAGCAGTGAGACAGGGGGCAACGGCTACACCTTC. This translates into CASSETGGNGYTF. The chain joins TRBV28 to TRBJ1-2; 10 bases are shared with TRBD1. The CDR3 is 13 residues long. The germline CDR1 and CDR2 sequences are MDHEN and SYDVKM. After removal of 5 bases from V and 8 bases from J, the junction contained 5 bases not matched to a gene.

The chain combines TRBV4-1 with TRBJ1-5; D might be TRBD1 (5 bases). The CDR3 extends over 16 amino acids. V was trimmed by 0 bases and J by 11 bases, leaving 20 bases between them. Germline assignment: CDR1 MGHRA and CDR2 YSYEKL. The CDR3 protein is CASSQDQRRLGGAQHF. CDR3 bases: TGCGCCAGCAGCCAAGATCAGAGACGCTTGGGGGGGGCCCAGCATTTT.

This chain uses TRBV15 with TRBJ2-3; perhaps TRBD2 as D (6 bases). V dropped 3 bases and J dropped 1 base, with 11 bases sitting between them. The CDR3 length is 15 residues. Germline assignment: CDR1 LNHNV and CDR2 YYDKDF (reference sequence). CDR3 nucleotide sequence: TGTGCCACCAGCAGTCTGGGCGGGGGCACAGATACGCAGTATTTT. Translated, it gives CATSSLGGGTDTQYF.

This CDR3 is CASSKGTGDSPLHF. DNA for the CDR3: TGTGCCAGCTCAAAAGGGACAGGGGATTCACCCCTCCACTTT. The chain has TRBV18 and TRBJ1-6, with 10 bases matching TRBD1. Germline CDR1 and CDR2: KGHSH and LQKENI. The CDR3 has 14 residues. Germline trimming cut 5 bases from V and 8 bases from J; bases unmatched to any gene: 3.

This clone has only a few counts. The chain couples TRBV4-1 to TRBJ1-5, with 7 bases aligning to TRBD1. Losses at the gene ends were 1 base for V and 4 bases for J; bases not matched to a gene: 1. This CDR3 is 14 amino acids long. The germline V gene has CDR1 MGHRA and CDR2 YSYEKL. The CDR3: CASSQGQGNQPQHF. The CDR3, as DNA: TGCGCCAGCAGCCAAGGACAGGGAAATCAGCCCCAGCATTTT.

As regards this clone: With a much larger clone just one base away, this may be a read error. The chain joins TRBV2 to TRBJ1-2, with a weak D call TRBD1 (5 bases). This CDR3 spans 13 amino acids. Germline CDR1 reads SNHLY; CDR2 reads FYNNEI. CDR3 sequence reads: CASSGFQGDGYIF. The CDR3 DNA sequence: TGTGCCAGCAGTGGTTTTCAGGGTGATGGCTACATCTTC.